This is a list of T cell receptor beta chains from one sample in a study of response to subunit inactivated influenza vaccine. TCRdb called the RT-PCR reads again in MiXCR, with one record for every CDR3 protein. The profile covers 170,000 or so distinct CDR3 sequences, with roughly 10% appearing a single time and about a third taken by the ten largest. Sequenced here: CD8+ T cells sorted from PBMCs, sampled about 23 months after vaccination. The receptors derive from a man aged 45-69 years who received an inactivated influenza vaccine. Each CDR3 is given with its conserved first and last residue. The D gene is left open where the match is weak. Clone size, where shown, is once, few, many, or a class for clones that have expanded.

V gene,J gene,clone size,CDR3 length,D gene,CDR3 DNA,CDR3 protein
TRBV27,TRBJ2-1,many,14,TRBD2,TGTGCCAGCCAAAGACTAGCGGATAACAATGAGCAGTTCTTC,CASQRLADNNEQFF
TRBV2,TRBJ1-1,few,14,-,TGTGCCAGCAGTCTTAGGGGGGCAAACACTGAAGCTTTCTTT,CASSLRGANTEAFF
TRBV20-1,TRBJ2-2,-,12,-,TGCAGTGCTAGAGATGGGGACGGGGAGCTGTTTTTT,CSARDGDGELFF
TRBV9,TRBJ2-1,few,16,-,TGTGCCAGCAGCGTAGAGCTCTGGAGCTCCTACAATGAGCAGTTCTTC,CASSVELWSSYNEQFF
TRBV20-1,TRBJ2-5,few,15,-,TGCAGTGCTAGCCCCTTTGAGGGTCCTCAAGAGACCCAGTACTTC,CSASPFEGPQETQYF
TRBV30,TRBJ2-7,-,14,-,TGTGCCTGGAGTGAGGATGCAGGCCTCTACGAGCAGTACTTC,CAWSEDAGLYEQYF
TRBV12-3/TRBV12-4,TRBJ2-2,many,14,-,TGTGCCAGCAGTTTAGTCAGTAACACCGGGGAGCTGTTTTTT,CASSLVSNTGELFF
TRBV12-3/TRBV12-4,TRBJ2-5,-,14,-,TGTGCCAGCAGTTTTCTAGGAGACGCAGAGACCCAGTACTTC,CASSFLGDAETQYF
TRBV2,TRBJ1-2,many,15,-,TGTGCCAGCAGTGAAAACGGGGGGAACGCCTATGGCTACACCTTC,CASSENGGNAYGYTF
TRBV12-3/TRBV12-4,TRBJ2-7,few,16,TRBD1,TGTGCCAGCAGTTTAGGGCCCGGGACAGGGCTGATCGAGCAGTACTTC,CASSLGPGTGLIEQYF
TRBV6-5,TRBJ2-3,few,16,-,TGTGCCAGCAGTTACTATGGGTTGTCCGGCACAGATACGCAGTATTTT,CASSYYGLSGTDTQYF
TRBV12-3/TRBV12-4,TRBJ1-2,many,13,-,TGTGCCAGCAGTAAGGGACTTCCCTATGGCTACACCTTC,CASSKGLPYGYTF
TRBV5-8,TRBJ1-1,few,15,-,TGTGCCAGCAGCTTGGGCCAGGGAATGAACACTGAAGCTTTCTTT,CASSLGQGMNTEAFF
TRBV9,TRBJ1-1,few,15,TRBD1,TGTGCCAGCAGCGAGGGACAGGGCGGTAGCACTGAAGCTTTCTTT,CASSEGQGGSTEAFF
TRBV29-1,TRBJ2-5,few,15,-,TGCAGCGTTGAAGATCGTTTAGCCTACCAAGAGACCCAGTACTTC,CSVEDRLAYQETQYF
TRBV7-9,TRBJ2-2,few,16,-,TGTGCCAGCAGCTTAGGATTTTACAGATCCACCGGGGAGCTGTTTTTT,CASSLGFYRSTGELFF
TRBV29-1,TRBJ1-1,many,12,-,TGCAGCGTTGTAGGGGCGACCCATGGAGCTTTCTTT,CSVVGATHGAFF